This T cell receptor (beta chain) was identified during a study of blood T cell repertoires in COVID-19. About the study: T cells, B-cell-depleted T cells, or PBMCs supplied cDNA or gDNA.

The germline V and J ends were trimmed by 0 bases and 6 bases, with 11 bases remaining between them. The CDR3 is 13 residues long. Germline lookup yields CDR1 GTSNPN and CDR2 SVGIG (reference sequence). Per the original data handling: It was from reference gene primer amplification that nucleated cell counts were estimated. Here immunoSEQ multiplex PCR was the method, and the copy in TCRdb shows in-frame clones only, minus some. The DNA was the basis for D and trimming; V, J and clone size are from that table. Of fewer than 50,000 clones in the sample, around 83% were seen once. The chain carries TRBV30 and TRBJ1-1, with D possibly TRBD1 on 5 matching bases. The sequenced material came from peripheral blood. This sequence originates from an elderly woman with active or convalescent COVID-19. Written as DNA, the CDR3 is TGTGCCTGGAGTGTAGACAGAATCGCTGAAGCTTTCTTT. Its protein is CAWSVDRIAEAFF.